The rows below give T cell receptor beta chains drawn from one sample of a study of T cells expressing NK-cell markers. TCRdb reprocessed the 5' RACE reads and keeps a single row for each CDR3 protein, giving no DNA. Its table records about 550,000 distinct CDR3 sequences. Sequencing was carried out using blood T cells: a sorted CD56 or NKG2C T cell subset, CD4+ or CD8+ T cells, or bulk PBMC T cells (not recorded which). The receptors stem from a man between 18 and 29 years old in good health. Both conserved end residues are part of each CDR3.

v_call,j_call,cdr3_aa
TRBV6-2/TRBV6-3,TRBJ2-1,CASAAGLDWMTADGDEQFF
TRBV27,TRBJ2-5,CASSPRGGSGQETQYF
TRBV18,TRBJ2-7,CASSLTGAYYEQYF
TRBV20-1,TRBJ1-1,CSAYLIPGQGGDTEAFF
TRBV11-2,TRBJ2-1,CASSLDGREDNEQFF
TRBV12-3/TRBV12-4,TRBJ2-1,CASSLGLATEQFF
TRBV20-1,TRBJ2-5,CSAPSIEREILAETQYF
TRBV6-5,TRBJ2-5,CASSYSSGVPETQYF
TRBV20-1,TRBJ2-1,CSAQPWDPYNEQFF
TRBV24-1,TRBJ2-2,CATSALRSGELFF
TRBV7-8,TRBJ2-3,CASSGPGLTDTQYF
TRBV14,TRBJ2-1,CASSQDKLPYNEQFF
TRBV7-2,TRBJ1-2,CASSVPGFNYGYTF
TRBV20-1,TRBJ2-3,CSARDLAGGPMRDTQYF
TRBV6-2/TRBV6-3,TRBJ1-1,CASTRRGTLGDTEAFF
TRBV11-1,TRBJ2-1,CASSFGLASYNEQFF
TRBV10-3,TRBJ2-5,CAIGPQGGETQYF
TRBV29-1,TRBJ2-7,CSVQGAGIYEQYF
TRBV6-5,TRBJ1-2,CASSYSRVIGGYTF
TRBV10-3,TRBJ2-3,CAIRGDVGFTDTQYF
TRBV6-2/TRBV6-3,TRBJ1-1,CASSYGRGTGPEAFF
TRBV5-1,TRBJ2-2,CASSRDRLLTGELFF
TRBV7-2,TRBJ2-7,CASSLVGLAGAGADF
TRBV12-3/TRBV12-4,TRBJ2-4,CASSFGPVLEKNIQYF
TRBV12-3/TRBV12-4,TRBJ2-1,CASRWDSDNEQFF
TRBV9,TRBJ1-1,CASSPADPEAFF
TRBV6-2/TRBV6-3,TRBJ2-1,CASSPLPSGRAWNEQFF
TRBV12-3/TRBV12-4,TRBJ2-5,CASTSPSGGQETQYF
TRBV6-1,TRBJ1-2,CASSAASAGAVHGYTF
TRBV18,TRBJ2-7,CASSPTGTPIYEQYF
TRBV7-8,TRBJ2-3,CASSLSAGGPTDTQYF
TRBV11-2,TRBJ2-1,CASSLSGQLGEQFF
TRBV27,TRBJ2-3,CASSLLGQGPDTQYF
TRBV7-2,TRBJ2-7,CASSTASSGGIYEQYF
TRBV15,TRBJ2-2,CATEGAGELFF
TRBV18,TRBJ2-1,CASSPGDRGREQFF